The 21 T cell receptor beta chains in this list originate from one sample, sequenced in a study of human T cells and chemical hapten exposure. TCRdb reprocessed the RACE reads with MiXCR, giving one entry per CDR3 protein. The sample contains approximately 370,000 distinct CDR3 sequences, about 5% of which appear only once. Specified time point: pre-sensitization, week 0. Treatment indicated: therapeutic diphenylcyclopropenone sensitization with weekly scalp DPC. The sample in question was whole blood, obtained in connection with sensitization to the hapten diphenylcyclopropenone (DPC). Source of these receptors: a woman aged 18-29 years with alopecia areata. Some clones in this sample may be carry-over from other donors' samples.

This clonotype came up many times. This chain connects TRBV5-5 to TRBJ1-2; 10 bases line up with TRBD1. The V and J ends lost 1 base and 0 bases, in that order; junction bases with no gene match: 6. The V gene's germline CDR1 is SGHKS and CDR2 YYEKEE (reference sequence). The CDR3 spans 17 residues. Here the CDR3 DNA reads TGTGCCAGCAGCTTGTGGGACAGGGGCATCACTAACTATGGCTACACCTTC. Protein product: CASSLWDRGITNYGYTF.

V gene TRBV9 combines with J gene TRBJ1-5; D gene uncertain. Germline V gives CDR1 SGDLS, CDR2 YYNGEE. V was shortened by 4 bases and J by 4 bases, with 9 bases between the two germline ends. This CDR3 has 13 amino acids. CDR3 bases: TGTGCCAGCAGCAAAGTGGGGAATCAGCCCCAGCATTTT. Translation: CASSKVGNQPQHF.

CDR3: CASSFPVLYQPQHF. The DNA of the CDR3 is TGTGCCAGCAGTTTTCCCGTCCTTTATCAGCCCCAGCATTTT. V is TRBV6-6 and J is TRBJ1-5; D is uncertain. Trimming cost V 4 bases and J 5 bases, with 12 bases left between them. The CDR3 contains 14 residues. CDR1 and CDR2 (germline): MNHNY, SVGAGI (reference sequence).

This clonotype was seen repeatedly, ten times or more. The chain recombines TRBV5-1 with TRBJ1-2, with a possible D match to TRBD1 (5 bases). Germline loops: CDR1 SGHRS, CDR2 YFSETQ. The V end was cut by 5 bases, the J end by 0 bases, with 11 bases between. The CDR3 totals 14 residues. This CDR3 reads CASRPDRANYGYTF. CDR3 DNA: TGCGCCAGCAGACCTGACAGAGCTAACTATGGCTACACCTTC.

The chain is built from TRBV9 and TRBJ2-5; perhaps TRBD2 as D (5 bases). This CDR3 is built from 15 residues. The V end was cut by 0 bases, the J end by 5 bases, with 14 bases between. Germline CDR1 SGDLS, CDR2 YYNGEE. This chain's CDR3 is CASSVAPGSPETQYF. CDR3 DNA: TGTGCCAGCAGCGTAGCGCCGGGGTCCCCGGAGACCCAGTACTTC.

There are a few counts of this clonotype. This chain connects TRBV7-8 to TRBJ2-6, with D unclear. Germline V CDR1 and CDR2: SGHVS, FQNEAQ. The CDR3 is 14 amino acids. Trimming removed 5 bases from V and 2 bases from J, with 7 bases in between. The chain's CDR3 is CASSPDPGANVLTF. The CDR3 nucleotides read TGTGCCAGCAGCCCCGATCCTGGGGCCAACGTCCTGACTTTC. The variable domain in full, with the rest retrieved from reference TRBV7-8 and TRBJ2-6, is GAGVSQSPRYKVAKRGQDVALRCDPISGHVSLFWYQQALGQGPEFLTYFQNEAQLDKSGLPSDRFFAERPEGSVSTLKIQRTQQEDSAVYLCASSPDPGANVLTFGAGSRLTVL.

The chain employs TRBV7-8 and TRBJ1-4; D is unresolved. This CDR3 comprises 15 residues. CDR1 is SGHVS and CDR2 is FQNEAQ in the germline V gene. Deletions cut 2 bases from V and 6 bases from J, with 13 bases between. The DNA of the CDR3 is TGTGCCAGCAGCTTACTCACCGGGGAGTATGAAAAACTGTTTTTT. Translating it yields CASSLLTGEYEKLFF.

This clonotype has a handful of counts. This rearrangement joins TRBV28 to TRBJ1-2; TRBD1 is a possible D gene (6 bases). CDR3 length: 12 residues. The germline CDR1 and CDR2 sequences are MDHEN and SYDVKM. Trimming removed 4 bases from V and 8 bases from J, with 11 bases in between. CDR3 DNA: TGTGCCAGCAGTTCAGGGACAAAGGGCTACACCTTC. Its protein product is CASSSGTKGYTF.

Ten or more counts support this clonotype. The chain combines TRBV4-1 with TRBJ1-1, with no clear D. CDR3 length equals 15 residues. The ends were cut back, 0 bases at V and 5 bases at J, with 13 bases in the middle. The germline CDR1 and CDR2 sequences are MGHRA and YSYEKL. The CDR3 reads CASSQELSTQTEAFF. CDR3 sequence (DNA): TGCGCCAGCAGCCAAGAGCTTTCAACCCAAACTGAAGCTTTCTTT.

This clonotype has only a few counts. The CDR3 DNA follows: TGTGCCAGCAGCGCGGCAGGGGGGGGGGCAGATACGCAGTATTTT. Translated, it gives CASSAAGGGADTQYF. This chain joins TRBV7-2 and TRBJ2-3; either TRBD1 or TRBD2 may fit D (7 bases each). The germline gives CDR1 SGHTA, CDR2 FQGNSA. The length of the CDR3 is 15 residues. V lost 5 bases to trimming and J lost 4 bases, with 16 bases between them.

In this sample, this clonotype turned up many times. The genes are TRBV7-8 and TRBJ2-3, with D perhaps assigned TRBD1 or TRBD2 (5 bases each). The CDR3 totals 16 residues. Deletions cut 5 bases from V and 2 bases from J, with 17 bases between. Looked up from germline, CDR1 is SGHVS and CDR2 is FQNEAQ. The CDR3 sequence: CASSVGDPGATDTQYF. The CDR3 DNA reads TGTGCCAGCAGCGTTGGGGACCCTGGTGCCACAGATACGCAGTATTTT.

In its sample, this clonotype was seen a few times. The gene calls are TRBV4-1 and TRBJ2-7; 7 bases line up with TRBD1. This CDR3 has 14 amino acids. CDR1 is MGHRA and CDR2 is YSYEKL in the germline V gene. J gave up 4 bases and V 4 bases, and 7 bases lay outside the gene matches. CDR3 sequence reads: CASSLGAGGYEQYF. CDR3 in DNA: TGCGCCAGCAGCCTGGGCGCAGGGGGATACGAGCAGTACTTC.

The V and J genes are TRBV20-1 and TRBJ2-6; no reliable D call. The CDR3 spans 13 residues. The germline V and J ends were trimmed by 6 bases and 0 bases, with 6 bases remaining between them. Germline V CDR1 and CDR2: DFQATT, SNEGSKA (reference sequence). The CDR3: CSAIYSGANVLTF. In nucleotides, the CDR3 is TGCAGTGCCATCTACTCTGGGGCCAACGTCCTGACTTTC.

This chain's CDR3 is CSVEGGTGFGTGELFF. CDR3 sequence (DNA): TGCAGCGTTGAAGGGGGGACAGGGTTTGGAACCGGGGAGCTGTTTTTT. This sequence joins TRBV29-1 and TRBJ2-2; 9 nucleotides match TRBD1. The germline gives CDR1 SQVTM, CDR2 ANQGSEA. The CDR3 has 16 residues. Germline trimming cut 1 base from V and 5 bases from J; bases unmatched to any gene: 8.

This clonotype occurred a few times. The chain is built from TRBV6-2 or TRBV6-3 and TRBJ1-5; D ambiguous. Germline values: CDR1 MNHEY, CDR2 SVGEGT. The V end lost 4 bases, the J end lost 9 bases, and 7 bases lay between the germline ends. This CDR3 region has 11 residues. CDR3 in amino acids: CASSFNGPQHF. The CDR3 nucleotides read TGTGCCAGCAGTTTCAATGGGCCCCAGCATTTT.

The chain combines TRBV21-1 with TRBJ2-1; no check of the table's D call, TRBD2, against the DNA was made. TRBV21-1 is deemed a pseudogene. The CDR3 extends over 16 amino acids. For the CDR3, the DNA is TGTGCCAGCAGCACGACAACTAGCGGGGGCCCCAATGAGCAGTTCTTC. Translated: CASSTTTSGGPNEQFF.

The table lists this clonotype with many counts. CDR3 loop: CSVSGTAGYEQYF. The CDR3 nucleotides read TGCAGCGTATCCGGGACAGCGGGCTACGAGCAGTACTTC. This sequence joins TRBV29-1 and TRBJ2-7; a weak D match, TRBD1 (7 bases). V dropped 6 bases and J dropped 3 bases, with 15 bases sitting between them. The CDR3 extends over 13 amino acids. CDR1 and CDR2 from the germline V gene are SQVTM and ANQGSEA.

This clonotype was recorded at least ten times. One junction end does not reproduce the germline sequence, and a read error may be involved. The CDR3 DNA reads as TGTGCCAGTAGTCTAGAGAGCTCCTACAATGAGCAGTTCTTC. As protein: CASSLESSYNEQFF. This chain uses TRBV19 with TRBJ2-1; D gene unclear. This CDR3 has 14 residues. Germline CDR1 reads LNHDA; CDR2 reads SQIVND (reference sequence).

V is TRBV20-1 and J is TRBJ2-1, with unresolved D. Deletions cut 2 bases from V and 10 bases from J, with 12 bases between. CDR3 size: 12 residues. In germline, CDR1 is DFQATT, CDR2 SNEGSKA (reference sequence). DNA of the CDR3: TGCAGTGCTAGAAAACGGCAATGGGAGCAGTTCTTC. Translation: CSARKRQWEQFF.

V gene TRBV29-1 combines with J gene TRBJ1-1, with D perhaps matching TRBD1 (5 bases). Germline loops: CDR1 SQVTM, CDR2 ANQGSEA. CDR3 length: 12 amino acids. V was clipped by 4 bases and J by 1 base, with 7 bases between them. The CDR3 is CSVATGNTEAFF. CDR3 DNA: TGCAGCGTTGCAACAGGGAACACTGAAGCTTTCTTT. The full variable domain, with the rest looked up from reference TRBV29-1 and TRBJ1-1, is SAVISQKPSRDICQRGTSLTIQCQVDSQVTMMFWYRQQPGQSLTLIATANQGSEATYESGFVIDKFPISRPNLTFSTLTVSNMSPEDSSIYLCSVATGNTEAFFGQGTRLTVV.

The sample holds a few counts of this clonotype. The gene calls are TRBV18 and TRBJ2-5, with 8 bases that match TRBD1. Germline-derived CDR1 and CDR2 are KGHSH and LQKENI. The length of the CDR3 is 13 residues. V trimming: 6 bases; J trimming: 4 bases; junction bases outside the gene matches: 4. Here the CDR3 reads CASSTTGAETQYF. In nucleotides, the CDR3 is TGTGCCAGCTCTACGACAGGGGCAGAGACCCAGTACTTC.